This T cell receptor (beta chain) was captured by sequencing in a study of blood T cell repertoires in COVID-19. The table came from immunoSEQ multiplex PCR; TCRdb's copy has only in-frame clones and leaves some out. Of 130,000 to 150,000 clones listed, 87% are singletons. Trimming took 0 bases from V and 6 from J; bases not matched to a gene: 13. Per germline, CDR1 LGHNA and CDR2 YSLEER. The CDR3 is made up of 18 amino acids. Sequenced: peripheral blood. The receptor was isolated from a woman in her thirties or forties with acute or convalescent COVID-19. The chain uses TRBV4-3 and TRBJ1-4, with TRBD1 matching 7 bases. For the CDR3, the DNA is TGCGCCAGCAGCCAAGATGAGGCAAGGGGGCGAGGAGATGAAAAACTGTTTTTT. This encodes CASSQDEARGRGDEKLFF.